The clone carrying this T cell receptor (beta chain) was seen just once. The data belong to a study of blood T cell repertoires in COVID-19. Study summary: The samples span acute and convalescent COVID-19 from the United States, Italy and Spain. In each case, the material was cDNA or gDNA derived from T cells, B-cell-depleted T cells, or PBMCs.

Authors' data handling: Estimated nucleated cell counts came from reference gene primer amplification. Some clones are missing from TCRdb's copy, which holds only in-frame ones; the method was immunoSEQ multiplex PCR. Clone size and V and J calls were adopted from that table, with D and trimming inferred from the DNA. The sample has about 280,000 clones; roughly 89% are singletons. While infection was still active, Seattle patients were enrolled and then followed longitudinally. Trimming took 1 base from V and 6 from J; bases not matched to a gene: 0. The CDR3 contains 14 residues. Germline V gene data show CDR1 as MNHNS and CDR2 as SASEGT.

V and J are TRBV6-1 and TRBJ2-3, with TRBD1 matching over 11 bases. The receptor's source is a woman aged 25 to 39 with COVID-19, enrolled during active disease. Sequenced input: peripheral blood. CDR3 DNA sequence: TGTGCCAGCAGTGAAGGGGACAGGGGGGATACGCAGTATTTT. This sequence encodes CASSEGDRGDTQYF.